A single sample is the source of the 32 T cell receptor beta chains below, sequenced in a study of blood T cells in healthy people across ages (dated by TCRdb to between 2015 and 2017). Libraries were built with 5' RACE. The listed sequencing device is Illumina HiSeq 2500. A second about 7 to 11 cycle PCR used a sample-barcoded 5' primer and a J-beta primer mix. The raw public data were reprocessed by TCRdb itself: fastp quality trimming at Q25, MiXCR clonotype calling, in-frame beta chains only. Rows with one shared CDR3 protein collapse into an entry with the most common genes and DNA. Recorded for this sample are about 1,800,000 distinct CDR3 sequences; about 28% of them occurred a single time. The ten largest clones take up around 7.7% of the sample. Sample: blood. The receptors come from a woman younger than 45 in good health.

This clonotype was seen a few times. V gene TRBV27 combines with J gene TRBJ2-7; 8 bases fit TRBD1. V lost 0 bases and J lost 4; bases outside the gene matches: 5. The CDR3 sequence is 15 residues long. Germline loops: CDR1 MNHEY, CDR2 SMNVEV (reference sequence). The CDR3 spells CASSLSVDRDYEQYF. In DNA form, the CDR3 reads TGTGCCAGCAGTTTATCGGTGGACAGGGATTACGAGCAGTACTTC.

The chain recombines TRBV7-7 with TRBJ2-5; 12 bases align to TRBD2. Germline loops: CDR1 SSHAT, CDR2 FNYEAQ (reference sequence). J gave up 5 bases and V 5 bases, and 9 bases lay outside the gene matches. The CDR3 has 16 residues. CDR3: CASSHLAGGPRETQYF. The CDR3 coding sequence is TGTGCCAGCAGCCACCTAGCGGGAGGGCCGAGGGAGACCCAGTACTTC. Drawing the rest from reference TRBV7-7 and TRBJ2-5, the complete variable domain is GAGVSQSPRYKVTKRGQDVTLRCDPISSHATLYWYQQALGQGPEFLTYFNYEAQPDKSGLPSDRFSAERPEGSISTLTIQRTEQRDSAMYRCASSHLAGGPRETQYFGPGTRLLVL.

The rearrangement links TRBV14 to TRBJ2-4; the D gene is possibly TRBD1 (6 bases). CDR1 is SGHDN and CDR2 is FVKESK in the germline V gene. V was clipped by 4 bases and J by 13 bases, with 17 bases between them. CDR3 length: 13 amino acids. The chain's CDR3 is CASSRNQGSEQYF. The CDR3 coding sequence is TGTGCCAGCAGCCGGAACCAGGGGAGTGAGCAGTACTTC. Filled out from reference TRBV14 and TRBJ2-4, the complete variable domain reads EAGVTQFPSHSVIEKGQTVTLRCDPISGHDNLYWYRRVMGKEIKFLLHFVKESKQDESGMPNNRFLAERTGGTYSTLKVQPAELEDSGVYFCASSRNQGSEQYFGAGTRLSVL.

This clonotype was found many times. The DNA of the CDR3 is TGCAGTGCTAGTATAGGGTTGGAGGACTATGGCTACACCTTC. Translation: CSASIGLEDYGYTF. This chain uses TRBV20-1 with TRBJ1-2; D is ambiguous. The ends were cut back, 3 bases at V and 3 bases at J, with 14 bases in the middle. The CDR3 totals 14 residues. From germline, CDR1 is DFQATT and CDR2 SNEGSKA (reference sequence).

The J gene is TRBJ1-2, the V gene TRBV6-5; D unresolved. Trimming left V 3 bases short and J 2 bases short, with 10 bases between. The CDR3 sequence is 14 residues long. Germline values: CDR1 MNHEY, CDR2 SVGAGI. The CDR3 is CASSYYRSNYGYTF. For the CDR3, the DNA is TGTGCCAGCAGTTATTACCGCAGCAACTATGGCTACACCTTC.

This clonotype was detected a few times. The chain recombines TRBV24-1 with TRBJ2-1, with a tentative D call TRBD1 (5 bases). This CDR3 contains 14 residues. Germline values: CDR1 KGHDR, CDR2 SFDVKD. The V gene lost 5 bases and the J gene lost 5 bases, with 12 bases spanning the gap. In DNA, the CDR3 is TGTGCCACCAGTGTTAGGGGCGCGGACAATGAGCAGTTCTTC. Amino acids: CATSVRGADNEQFF.

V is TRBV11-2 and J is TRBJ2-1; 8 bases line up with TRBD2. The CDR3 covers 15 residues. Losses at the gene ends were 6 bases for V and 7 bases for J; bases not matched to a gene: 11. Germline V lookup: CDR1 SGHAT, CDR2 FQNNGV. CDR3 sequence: CASSLSGSDSNEQFF. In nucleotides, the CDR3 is TGTGCCAGCAGTTTAAGCGGGAGTGACTCTAATGAGCAGTTCTTC. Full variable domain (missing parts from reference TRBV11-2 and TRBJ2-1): EAGVAQSPRYKIIEKRQSVAFWCNPISGHATLYWYQQILGQGPKLLIQFQNNGVVDDSQLPKDRFSAERLKGVDSTLKIQPAKLEDSAVYLCASSLSGSDSNEQFFGPGTRLTVL.

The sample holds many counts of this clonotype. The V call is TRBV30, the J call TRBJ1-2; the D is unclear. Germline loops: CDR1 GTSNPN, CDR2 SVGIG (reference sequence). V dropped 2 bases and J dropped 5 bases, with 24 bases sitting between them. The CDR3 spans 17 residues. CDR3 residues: CAWSRYSSVTAPYGYTF. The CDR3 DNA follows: TGTGCCTGGAGTCGTTATAGTTCTGTAACAGCCCCATATGGCTACACCTTC.

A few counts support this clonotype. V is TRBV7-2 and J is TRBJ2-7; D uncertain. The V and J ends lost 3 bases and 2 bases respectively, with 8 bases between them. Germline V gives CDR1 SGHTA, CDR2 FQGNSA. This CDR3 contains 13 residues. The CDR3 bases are TGTGCCAGCAGCTTTGGGGATGCCTACGAGCAGTACTTC. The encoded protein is CASSFGDAYEQYF.

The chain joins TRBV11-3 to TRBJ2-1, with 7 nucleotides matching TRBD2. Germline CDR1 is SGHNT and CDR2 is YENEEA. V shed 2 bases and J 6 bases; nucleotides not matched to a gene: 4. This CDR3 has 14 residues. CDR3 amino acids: CASSLSPSGNEQFF. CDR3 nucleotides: TGTGCCAGCAGCTTATCTCCTAGCGGCAATGAGCAGTTCTTC.

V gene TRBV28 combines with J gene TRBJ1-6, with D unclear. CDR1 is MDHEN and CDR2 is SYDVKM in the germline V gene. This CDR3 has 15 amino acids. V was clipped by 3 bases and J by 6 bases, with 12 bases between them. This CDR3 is CASSLGQKGNSPLHF. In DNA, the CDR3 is TGTGCCAGCAGTTTGGGCCAGAAGGGTAATTCACCCCTCCACTTT.

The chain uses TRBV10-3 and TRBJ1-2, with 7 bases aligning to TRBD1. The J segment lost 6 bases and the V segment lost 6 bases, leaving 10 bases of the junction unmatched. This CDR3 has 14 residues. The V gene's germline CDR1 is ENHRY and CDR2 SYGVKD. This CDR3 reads CAIRDRAVSNGYTF. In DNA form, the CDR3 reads TGTGCCATCAGAGACAGGGCGGTGTCTAATGGCTACACCTTC.

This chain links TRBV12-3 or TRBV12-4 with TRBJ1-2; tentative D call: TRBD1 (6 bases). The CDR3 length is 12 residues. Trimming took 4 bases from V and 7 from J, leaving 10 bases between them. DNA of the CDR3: TGTGCCAGCAGTTCCCAGGGGATTGGCTACACCTTC. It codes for CASSSQGIGYTF.

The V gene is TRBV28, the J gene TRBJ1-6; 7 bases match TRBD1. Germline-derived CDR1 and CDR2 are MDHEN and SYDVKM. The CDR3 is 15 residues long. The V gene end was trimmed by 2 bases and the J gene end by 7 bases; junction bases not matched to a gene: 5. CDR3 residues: CASSLTGQSNSPLHF. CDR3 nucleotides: TGTGCCAGCAGTTTAACGGGACAGTCGAATTCACCCCTCCACTTT.

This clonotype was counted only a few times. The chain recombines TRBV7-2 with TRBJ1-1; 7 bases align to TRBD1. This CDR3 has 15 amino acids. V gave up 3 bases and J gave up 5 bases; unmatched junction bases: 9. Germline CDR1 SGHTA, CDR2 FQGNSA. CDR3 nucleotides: TGTGCCAGCAGCTTCGTTTCGACAGGGTTAACTGAAGCTTTCTTT. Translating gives CASSFVSTGLTEAFF.

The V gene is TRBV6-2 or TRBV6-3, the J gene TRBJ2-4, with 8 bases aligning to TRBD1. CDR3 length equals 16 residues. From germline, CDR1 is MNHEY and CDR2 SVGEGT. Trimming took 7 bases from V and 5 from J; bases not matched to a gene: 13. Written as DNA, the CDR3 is TGTGCCAGCAAAACACACCCCGGGACAGGCGAAAACATTCAGTACTTC. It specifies CASKTHPGTGENIQYF.

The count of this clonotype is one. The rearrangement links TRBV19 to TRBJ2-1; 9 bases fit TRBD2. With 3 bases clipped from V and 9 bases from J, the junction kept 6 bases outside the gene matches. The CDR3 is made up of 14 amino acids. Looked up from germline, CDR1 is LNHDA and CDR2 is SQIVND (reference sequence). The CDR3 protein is CASSIQRGVGEQFF. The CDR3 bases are TGTGCCAGTAGTATTCAGCGGGGGGTGGGTGAGCAGTTCTTC. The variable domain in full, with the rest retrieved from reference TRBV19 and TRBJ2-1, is DGGITQSPKYLFRKEGQNVTLSCEQNLNHDAMYWYRQDPGQGLRLIYYSQIVNDFQKGDIAEGYSVSREKKESFPLTVTSAQKNPTAFYLCASSIQRGVGEQFFGPGTRLTVL.

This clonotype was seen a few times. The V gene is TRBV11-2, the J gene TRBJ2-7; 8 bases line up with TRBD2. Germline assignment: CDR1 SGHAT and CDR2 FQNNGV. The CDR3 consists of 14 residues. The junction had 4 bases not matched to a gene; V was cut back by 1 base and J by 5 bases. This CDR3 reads CASSLGRGLDEQYF. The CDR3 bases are TGTGCCAGCAGCTTAGGGAGGGGACTAGACGAGCAGTACTTC.

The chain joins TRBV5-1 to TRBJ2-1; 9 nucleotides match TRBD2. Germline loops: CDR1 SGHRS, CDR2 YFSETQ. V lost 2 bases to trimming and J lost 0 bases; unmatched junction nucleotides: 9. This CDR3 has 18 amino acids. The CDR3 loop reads CASSLFERGVSSYNEQFF. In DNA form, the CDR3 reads TGCGCCAGCAGCTTATTTGAGCGGGGGGTCAGCTCCTACAATGAGCAGTTCTTC.

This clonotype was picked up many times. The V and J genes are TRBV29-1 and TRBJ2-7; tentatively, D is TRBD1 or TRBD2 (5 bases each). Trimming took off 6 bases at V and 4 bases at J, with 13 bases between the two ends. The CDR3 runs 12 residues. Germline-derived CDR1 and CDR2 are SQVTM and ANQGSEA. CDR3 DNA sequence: TGCAGCGTCCGGGTTGGGGGTTACGAGCAGTACTTC. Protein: CSVRVGGYEQYF.

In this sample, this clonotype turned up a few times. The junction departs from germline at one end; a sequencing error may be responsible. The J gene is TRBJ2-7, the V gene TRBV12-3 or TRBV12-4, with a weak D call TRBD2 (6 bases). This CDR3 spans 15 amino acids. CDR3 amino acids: CTSSPGTSPSYEQYF. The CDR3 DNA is TGTACCAGCAGCCCAGGGACTTCCCCCTCCTACGAGCAGTACTTC.

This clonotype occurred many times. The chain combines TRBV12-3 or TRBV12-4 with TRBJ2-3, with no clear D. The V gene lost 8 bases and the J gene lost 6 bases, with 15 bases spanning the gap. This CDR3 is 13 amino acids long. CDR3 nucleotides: TGTGCCAGCTCGATTGAACGGTCCGATACGCAGTATTTT. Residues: CASSIERSDTQYF.

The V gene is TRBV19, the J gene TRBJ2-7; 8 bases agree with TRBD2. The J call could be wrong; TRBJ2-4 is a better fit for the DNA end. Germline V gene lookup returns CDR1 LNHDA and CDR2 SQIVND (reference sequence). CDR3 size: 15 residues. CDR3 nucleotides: TGTGCCAGTAGTATAGATCGGGAGGGCCGAAACATTCAGTACTTC. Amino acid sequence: CASSIDREGRNIQYF.

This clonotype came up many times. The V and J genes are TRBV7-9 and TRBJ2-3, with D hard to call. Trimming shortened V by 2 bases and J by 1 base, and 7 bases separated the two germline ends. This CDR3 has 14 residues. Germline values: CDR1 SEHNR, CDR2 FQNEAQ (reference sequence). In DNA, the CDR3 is TGTGCCAGCAGCTTACGTGCCGGCACAGATACGCAGTATTTT. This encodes CASSLRAGTDTQYF.

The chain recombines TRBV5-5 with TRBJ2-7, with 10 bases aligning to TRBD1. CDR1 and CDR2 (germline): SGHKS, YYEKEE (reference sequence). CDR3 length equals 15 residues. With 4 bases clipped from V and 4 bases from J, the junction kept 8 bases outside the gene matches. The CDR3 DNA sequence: TGTGCCAGCAGCCTCCGGGACAGGGGTAGGTACGAGCAGTACTTC. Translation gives CASSLRDRGRYEQYF.

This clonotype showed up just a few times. In DNA, the CDR3 is TGCAGCGTTGAGGACGGCCCGAACACCTTC. It yields the protein CSVEDGPNTF. The chain is built from TRBV29-1 and TRBJ1-2; D gene unclear. Trimming left V 3 bases short and J 12 bases short, with 11 bases between. Germline CDR1 SQVTM, CDR2 ANQGSEA. This CDR3 is built from 10 residues.

This CDR3 is CASSPWRGLTDTQYF. CDR3 nucleotides: TGTGCCAGCAGCCCCTGGCGGGGGCTAACAGATACGCAGTATTTT. This chain joins TRBV14 and TRBJ2-3; perhaps TRBD2 as D (7 bases). The V gene lost 4 bases and the J gene lost 3 bases, with 14 bases spanning the gap. The CDR3 is 15 amino acids. In germline, CDR1 is SGHDN, CDR2 FVKESK.

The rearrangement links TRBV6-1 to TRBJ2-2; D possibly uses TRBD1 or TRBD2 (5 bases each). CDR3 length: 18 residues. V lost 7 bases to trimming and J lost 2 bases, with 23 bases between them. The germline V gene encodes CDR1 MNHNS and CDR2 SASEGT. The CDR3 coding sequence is TGTGCCAGCAACCGCTCCCAAGGGACGAGCACCAACACCGGGGAGCTGTTTTTT. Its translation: CASNRSQGTSTNTGELFF.

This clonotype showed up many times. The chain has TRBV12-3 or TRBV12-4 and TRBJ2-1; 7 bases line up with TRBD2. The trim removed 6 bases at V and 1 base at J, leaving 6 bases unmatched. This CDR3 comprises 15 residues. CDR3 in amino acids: CASSPSGGSYNEQFF. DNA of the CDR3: TGTGCCAGCAGCCCTTCCGGGGGGTCCTACAATGAGCAGTTCTTC.

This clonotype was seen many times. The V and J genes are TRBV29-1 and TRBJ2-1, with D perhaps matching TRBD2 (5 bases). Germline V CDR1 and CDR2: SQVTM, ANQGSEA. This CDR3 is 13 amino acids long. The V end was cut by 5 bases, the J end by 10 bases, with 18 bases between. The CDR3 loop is CSVPSTISDEQFF. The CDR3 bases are TGCAGCGTTCCATCGACTATTTCGGACGAGCAGTTCTTC.

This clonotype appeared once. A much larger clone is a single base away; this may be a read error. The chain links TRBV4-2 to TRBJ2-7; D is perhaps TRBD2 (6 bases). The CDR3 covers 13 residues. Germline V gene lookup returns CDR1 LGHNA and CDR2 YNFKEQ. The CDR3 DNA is TGTGTCAGCAGCCAAGATGGGGGGTACGAGCAGTACTTC. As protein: CVSSQDGGYEQYF.

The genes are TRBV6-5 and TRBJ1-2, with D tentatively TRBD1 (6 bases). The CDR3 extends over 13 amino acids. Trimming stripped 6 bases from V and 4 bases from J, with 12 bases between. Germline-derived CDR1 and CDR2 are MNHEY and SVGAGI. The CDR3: CASRKQGSYGYTF. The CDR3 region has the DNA TGTGCCAGCAGAAAACAGGGTAGCTATGGCTACACCTTC.